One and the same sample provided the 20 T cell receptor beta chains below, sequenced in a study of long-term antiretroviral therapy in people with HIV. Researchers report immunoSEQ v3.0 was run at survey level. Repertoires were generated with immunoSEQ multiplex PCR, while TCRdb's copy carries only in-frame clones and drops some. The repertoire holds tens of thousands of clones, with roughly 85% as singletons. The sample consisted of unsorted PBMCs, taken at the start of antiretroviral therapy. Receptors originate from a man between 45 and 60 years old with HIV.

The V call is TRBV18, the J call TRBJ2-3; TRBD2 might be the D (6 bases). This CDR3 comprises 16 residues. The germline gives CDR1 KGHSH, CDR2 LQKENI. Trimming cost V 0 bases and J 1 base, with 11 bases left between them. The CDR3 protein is CASSPPVGTGTDTQYF. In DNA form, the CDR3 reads TGTGCCAGCTCACCACCGGTAGGGACTGGCACAGATACGCAGTATTTT.

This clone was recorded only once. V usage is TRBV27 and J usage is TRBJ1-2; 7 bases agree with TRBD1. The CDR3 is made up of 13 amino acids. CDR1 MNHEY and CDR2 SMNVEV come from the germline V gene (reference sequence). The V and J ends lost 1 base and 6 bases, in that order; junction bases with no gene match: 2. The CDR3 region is CASSLWGTDGYTF. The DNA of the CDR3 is TGTGCCAGCAGTTTATGGGGGACAGATGGCTACACCTTC.

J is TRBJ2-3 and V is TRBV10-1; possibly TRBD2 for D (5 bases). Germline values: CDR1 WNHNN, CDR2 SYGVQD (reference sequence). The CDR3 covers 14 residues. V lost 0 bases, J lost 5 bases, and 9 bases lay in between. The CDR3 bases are TGCGCCAGCAGTGAGTCGCCGGGGATAGATACGCAGTATTTT. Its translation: CASSESPGIDTQYF.

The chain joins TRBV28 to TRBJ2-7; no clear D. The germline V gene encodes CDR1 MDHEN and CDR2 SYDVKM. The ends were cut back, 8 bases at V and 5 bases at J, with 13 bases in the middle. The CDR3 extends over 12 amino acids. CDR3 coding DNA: TGTGCCAGCTGGACCGTTACCCACGAGCAGTACTTC. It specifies CASWTVTHEQYF. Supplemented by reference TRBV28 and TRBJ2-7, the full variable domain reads DVKVTQSSRYLVKRTGEKVFLECVQDMDHENMFWYRQDPGLGLRLIYFSYDVKMKEKGDIPEGYSVSREKKERFSLILESASTNQTSMYLCASWTVTHEQYFGPGTRLTVT.

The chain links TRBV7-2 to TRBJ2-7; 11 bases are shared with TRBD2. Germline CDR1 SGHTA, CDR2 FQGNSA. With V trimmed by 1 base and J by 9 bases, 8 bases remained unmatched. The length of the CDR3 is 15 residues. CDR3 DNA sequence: TGTGCCAGCAGCTTAGGGGGTAGCGGGGGGGCCCGGCAGTACTTC. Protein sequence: CASSLGGSGGARQYF.

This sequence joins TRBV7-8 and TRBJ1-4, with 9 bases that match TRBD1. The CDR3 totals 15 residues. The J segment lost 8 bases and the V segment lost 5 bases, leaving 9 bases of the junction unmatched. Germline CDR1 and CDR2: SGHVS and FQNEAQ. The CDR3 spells CASSARTGAKEKLFF. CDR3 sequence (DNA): TGTGCCAGCAGCGCCCGGACAGGGGCGAAAGAAAAACTGTTTTTT.

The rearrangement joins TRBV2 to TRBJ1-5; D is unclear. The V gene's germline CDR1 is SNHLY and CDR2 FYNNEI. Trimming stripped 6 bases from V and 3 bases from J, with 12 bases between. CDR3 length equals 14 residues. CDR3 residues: CASSLRQSNQPQHF. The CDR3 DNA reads TGTGCCAGCAGCCTTAGACAATCCAATCAGCCCCAGCATTTT.

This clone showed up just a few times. CDR3 protein: CASSEAMWRAGKNQPQHF. In DNA form, the CDR3 reads TGTGCCAGCAGTGAAGCGATGTGGAGGGCAGGCAAGAATCAGCCCCAGCATTTT. The genes are TRBV6-1 and TRBJ1-5; D unclear. From germline, CDR1 is MNHNS and CDR2 SASEGT. Trimming shortened V by 0 bases and J by 4 bases, and 19 bases separated the two germline ends. The CDR3 totals 18 residues.

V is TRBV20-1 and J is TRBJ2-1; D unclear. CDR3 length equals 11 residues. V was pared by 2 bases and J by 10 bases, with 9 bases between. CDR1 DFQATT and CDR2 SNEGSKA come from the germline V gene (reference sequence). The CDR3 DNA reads TGCAGTGCTAGAAGGCTCTTCGAGCAGTTCTTC. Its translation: CSARRLFEQFF.

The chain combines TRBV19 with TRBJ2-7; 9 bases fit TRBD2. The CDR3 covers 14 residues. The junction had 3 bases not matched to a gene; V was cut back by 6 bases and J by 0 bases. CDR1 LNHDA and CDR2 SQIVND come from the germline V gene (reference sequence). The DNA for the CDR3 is TGTGCCAGTAGGAATAGCGGGAGCTCCTACGAGCAGTACTTC. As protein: CASRNSGSSYEQYF.

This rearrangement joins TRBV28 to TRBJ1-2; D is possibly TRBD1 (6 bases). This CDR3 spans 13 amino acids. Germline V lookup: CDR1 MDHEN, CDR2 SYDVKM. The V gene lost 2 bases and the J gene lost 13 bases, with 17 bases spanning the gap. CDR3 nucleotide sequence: TGTGCCAGCAGTTTAGGGGGGGCGCGAGGTTTCACCTTC. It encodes CASSLGGARGFTF.

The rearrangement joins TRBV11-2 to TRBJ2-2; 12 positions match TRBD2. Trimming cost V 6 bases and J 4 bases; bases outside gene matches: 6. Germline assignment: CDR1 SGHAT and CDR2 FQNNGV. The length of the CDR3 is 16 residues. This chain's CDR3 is CASSSLLAGGTGELFF. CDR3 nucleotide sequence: TGTGCCAGCAGTTCCTTACTAGCGGGAGGCACCGGGGAGCTGTTTTTT.

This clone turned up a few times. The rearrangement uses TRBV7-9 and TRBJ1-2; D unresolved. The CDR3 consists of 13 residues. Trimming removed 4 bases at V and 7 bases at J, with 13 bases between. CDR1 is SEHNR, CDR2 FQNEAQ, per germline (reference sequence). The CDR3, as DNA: TGTGCCAGCAGCTCCTCGGGCAACGGTGGCTACACCTTC. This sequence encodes CASSSSGNGGYTF.

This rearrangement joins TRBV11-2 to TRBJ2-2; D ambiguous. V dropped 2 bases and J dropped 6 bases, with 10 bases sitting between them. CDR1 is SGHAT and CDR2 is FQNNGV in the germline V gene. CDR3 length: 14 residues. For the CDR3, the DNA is TGTGCCAGCAGCTTACTTTCTGTCGCCGGGGAGCTGTTTTTT. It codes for CASSLLSVAGELFF.

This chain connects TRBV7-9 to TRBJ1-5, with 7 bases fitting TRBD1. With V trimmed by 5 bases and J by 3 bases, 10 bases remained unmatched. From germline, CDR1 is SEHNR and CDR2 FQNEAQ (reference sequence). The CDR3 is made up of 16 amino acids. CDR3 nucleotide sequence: TGTGCCAGCAGCCCCGGACAGGTTTATGACAATCAGCCCCAGCATTTT. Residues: CASSPGQVYDNQPQHF.

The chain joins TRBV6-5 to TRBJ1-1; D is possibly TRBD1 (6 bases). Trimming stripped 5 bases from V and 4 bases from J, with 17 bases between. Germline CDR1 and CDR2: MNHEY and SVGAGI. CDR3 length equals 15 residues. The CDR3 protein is CASSAAPQGITEAFF. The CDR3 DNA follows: TGTGCCAGCAGTGCCGCCCCCCAGGGGATCACTGAAGCTTTCTTT.

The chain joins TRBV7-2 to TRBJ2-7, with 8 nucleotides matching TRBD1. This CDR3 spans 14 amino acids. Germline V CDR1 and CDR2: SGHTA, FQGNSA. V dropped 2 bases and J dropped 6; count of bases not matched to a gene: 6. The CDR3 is CASSLFQGAGEQYF. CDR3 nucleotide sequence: TGTGCCAGCAGCTTATTTCAGGGGGCAGGCGAGCAGTACTTC.

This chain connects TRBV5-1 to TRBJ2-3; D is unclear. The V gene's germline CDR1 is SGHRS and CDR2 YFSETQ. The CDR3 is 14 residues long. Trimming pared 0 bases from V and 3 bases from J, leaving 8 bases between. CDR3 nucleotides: TGCGCCAGCAGCTTGGGATATAGGACAGATACGCAGTATTTT. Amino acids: CASSLGYRTDTQYF. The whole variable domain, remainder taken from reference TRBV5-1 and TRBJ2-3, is KAGVTQTPRYLIKTRGQQVTLSCSPISGHRSVSWYQQTPGQGLQFLFEYFSETQRNKGNFPGRFSGRQFSNSRSEMNVSTLELGDSALYLCASSLGYRTDTQYFGPGTRLTVL.

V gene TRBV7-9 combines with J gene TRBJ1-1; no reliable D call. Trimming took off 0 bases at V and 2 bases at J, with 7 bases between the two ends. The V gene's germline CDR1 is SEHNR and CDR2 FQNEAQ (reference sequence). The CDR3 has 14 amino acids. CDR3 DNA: TGTGCCAGCAGCTTAGCGTCAGTAAACACTGAAGCTTTCTTT. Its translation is CASSLASVNTEAFF.

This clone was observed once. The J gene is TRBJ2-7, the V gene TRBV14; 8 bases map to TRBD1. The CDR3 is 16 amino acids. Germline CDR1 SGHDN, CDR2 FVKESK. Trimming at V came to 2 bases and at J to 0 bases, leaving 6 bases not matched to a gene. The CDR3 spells CASSQRQGFTSYEQYF. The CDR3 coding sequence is TGTGCCAGCAGCCAAAGACAGGGGTTTACCTCCTACGAGCAGTACTTC.